Listed below are T cell receptor beta chains from one sample, sequenced in a study of blood T cell repertoires in COVID-19. The assay was immunoSEQ multiplex PCR, and TCRdb's table has in-frame clones only and misses some. The table has about 370,000 clones, 75% to 90% seen once. The sequenced sample was PBMCs or T cells enriched from blood (not recorded which). The receptors were gathered from a man between 18 and 35 years old who had recovered from COVID-19. The CDR3 runs from the conserved cysteine through the conserved F or W. The order of the fields is CDR3 length, J gene, V gene, CDR3 protein.

13	TRBJ2-1	TRBV5-6	CASSLGQLNEQFF
13	TRBJ2-1	TRBV28	CASSFPHADEQFF
15	TRBJ2-3	TRBV5-1	CASSLVAGSTDTQYF
16	TRBJ2-5	TRBV28	CASSSSSGRGRETQYF
16	TRBJ2-3	TRBV13	CASSLDAGALTDTQYF
10	TRBJ2-1	TRBV20-1	CSAEKDWQFF
15	TRBJ2-5	TRBV7-2	CASSLVVLAAETQYF
17	TRBJ1-3	TRBV2	CASSDLAGRFSGNTIYF
14	TRBJ1-1	TRBV27	CAAWALTGNTEAFF
10	TRBJ2-1	TRBV12-3/TRBV12-4	CATGVSEQFF
21	TRBJ2-6	TRBV5-1	CASSSYLGQGIPSSGANVLTF
15	TRBJ1-1	TRBV7-2	CASSLFRTGGTEAFF
14	TRBJ1-1	TRBV11-2	CASSRGTVFTEAFF
11	TRBJ1-2	TRBV7-2	CASSLTGQYTF
12	TRBJ1-3	TRBV12-3/TRBV12-4	CASTLGTGTIYF
16	TRBJ1-6	TRBV5-6	CASSPRDSSYNSPLHF
16	TRBJ2-6	TRBV15	CATSADRHSGANVLTF
15	TRBJ2-1	TRBV7-2	CASSGREAALYEQFF
11	TRBJ1-5	TRBV30	CAWSYNQPQHF
16	TRBJ1-5	TRBV6-1	CASSQGGTGFNQPQHF
14	TRBJ2-7	TRBV5-1	CASSRVGDLGEQYF
18	TRBJ2-6	TRBV19	CASTPNRRDRFGANVLTF
11	TRBJ2-7	TRBV20-1	CSVWGRGEQYF
15	TRBJ2-5	TRBV28	CASSFLTGNQETQYF
16	TRBJ1-5	TRBV6-1	CASSVIRAGSNQPQHF
16	TRBJ2-3	TRBV28	CASSLAGTPNGDTQYF
15	TRBJ1-3	TRBV20-1	CSASPTADSGNTIYF
14	TRBJ1-1	TRBV2	CASSRNRGITEAFF
16	TRBJ1-5	TRBV7-3	CASSLKSGTLNQPQHF
13	TRBJ2-7	TRBV3-1/TRBV3-2	CASRLDMTYEQYF
10	TRBJ2-7	TRBV28	CASGGNEQYF
12	TRBJ2-7	TRBV30	CACRAGGLEQYF
18	TRBJ1-4	TRBV5-5	CASSLGQIRAATNEKLFF
13	TRBJ2-1	TRBV5-4	CASSTSGSYEQFF
15	TRBJ2-7	TRBV27	CASWRASGGSYEQYF
16	TRBJ1-4	TRBV5-4	CASSRRPGTFNEKLFF
20	TRBJ1-3	TRBV11-3	CASSLPPPAGGRFNGNTIYF
14	TRBJ2-7	TRBV9	CASSVEYSSYEQYF
13	TRBJ2-2	TRBV5-1	CASMGTNTGELFF
15	TRBJ2-3	TRBV5-1	CASSLGQTSTDTQYF
13	TRBJ1-5	TRBV28	CASMGTPNQPQHF
15	TRBJ2-2	TRBV2	CASSQDRLRTGELFF
16	TRBJ2-7	TRBV19	CASSMGGQSVSYEQYF
14	TRBJ1-1	TRBV2	CASSVEGRNTEAFF
15	TRBJ2-7	TRBV3-1/TRBV3-2	CASSQAGTGGHEQYF
14	TRBJ2-2	TRBV6-5	CASKDTDPTGELFF
17	TRBJ1-5	TRBV11-3	CASSSPSGERGNQPQHF
16	TRBJ2-3	TRBV6-1	CASSELVRGQSDTQYF